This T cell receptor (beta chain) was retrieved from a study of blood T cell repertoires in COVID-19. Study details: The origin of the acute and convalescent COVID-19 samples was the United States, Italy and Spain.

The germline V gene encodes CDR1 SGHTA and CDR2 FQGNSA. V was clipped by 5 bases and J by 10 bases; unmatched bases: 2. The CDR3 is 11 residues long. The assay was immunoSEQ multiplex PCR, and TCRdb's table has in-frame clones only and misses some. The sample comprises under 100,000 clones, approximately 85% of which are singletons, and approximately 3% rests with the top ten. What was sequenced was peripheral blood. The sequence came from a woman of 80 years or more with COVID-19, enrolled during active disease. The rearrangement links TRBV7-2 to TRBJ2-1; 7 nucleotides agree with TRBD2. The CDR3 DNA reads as TGTGCCAGCAGCCGGGGAGGGGAGCAGTTCTTC. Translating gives CASSRGGEQFF.